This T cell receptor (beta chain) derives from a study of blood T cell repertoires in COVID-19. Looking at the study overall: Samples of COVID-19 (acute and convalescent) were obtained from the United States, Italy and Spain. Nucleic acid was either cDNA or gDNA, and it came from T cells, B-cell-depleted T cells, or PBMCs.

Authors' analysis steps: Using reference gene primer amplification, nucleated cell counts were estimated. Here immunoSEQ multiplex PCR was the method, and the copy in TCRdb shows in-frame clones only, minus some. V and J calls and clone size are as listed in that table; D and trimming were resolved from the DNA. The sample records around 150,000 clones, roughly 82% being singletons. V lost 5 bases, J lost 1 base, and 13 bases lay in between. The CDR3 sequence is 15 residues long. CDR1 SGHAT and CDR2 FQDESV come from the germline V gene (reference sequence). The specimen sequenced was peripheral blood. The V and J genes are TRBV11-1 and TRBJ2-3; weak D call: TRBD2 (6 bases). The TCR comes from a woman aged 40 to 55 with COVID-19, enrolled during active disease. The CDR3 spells CASSPGEAGTDTQYF. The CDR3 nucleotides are TGTGCCAGCAGCCCGGGGGAGGCTGGCACAGATACGCAGTATTTT.